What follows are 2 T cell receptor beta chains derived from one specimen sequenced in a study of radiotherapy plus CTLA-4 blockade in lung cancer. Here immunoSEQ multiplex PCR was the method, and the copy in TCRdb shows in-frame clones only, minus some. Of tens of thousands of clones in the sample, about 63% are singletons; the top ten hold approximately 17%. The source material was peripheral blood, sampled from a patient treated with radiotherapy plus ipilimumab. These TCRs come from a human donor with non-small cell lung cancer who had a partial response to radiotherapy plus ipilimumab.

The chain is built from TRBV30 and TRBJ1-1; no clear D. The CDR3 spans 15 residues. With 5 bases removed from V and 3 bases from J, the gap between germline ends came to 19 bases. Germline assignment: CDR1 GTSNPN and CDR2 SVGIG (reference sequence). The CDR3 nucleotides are TGTGCCTGGGGCCGCTTCGGAGAAGTGTACACTGAAGCTTTCTTT. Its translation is CAWGRFGEVYTEAFF. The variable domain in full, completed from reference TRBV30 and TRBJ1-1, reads SQTIHQWPATLVQPVGSPLSLECTVEGTSNPNLYWYRQAAGRGLQLLFYSVGIGQISSEVPQNLSASRPQDRQFILSSKKLLLSDSGFYLCAWGRFGEVYTEAFFGQGTRLTVV.

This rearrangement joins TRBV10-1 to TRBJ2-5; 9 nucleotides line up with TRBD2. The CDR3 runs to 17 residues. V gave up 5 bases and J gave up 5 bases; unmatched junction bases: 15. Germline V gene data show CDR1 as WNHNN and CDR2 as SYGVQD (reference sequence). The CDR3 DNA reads TGCGCCAGCAGTAGGGAAGGCGGGGGGGCAACGGGTGAGACCCAGTACTTC. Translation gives CASSREGGGATGETQYF.